This T cell receptor beta chain stems from a study of read filtering for tumor transcriptome and immune sequencing. Study observations and caveats: Single-read clonotypes: about 81.9% of IR-seq clonotypes (around 3.5% of reads), about 70% of RNA-seq clonotypes (under 50% of reads). Compared with RNA-seq, IR-seq gave much higher clonotype depth and reliability.

CDR3 length: 14 amino acids. V dropped 3 bases and J dropped 1; count of bases not matched to a gene: 5. The germline CDR1 and CDR2 sequences are DFQATT and SNEGSKA (reference sequence). Details on this clonotype: Its specificity is not known.

From about 400 ng of RNA, a library with molecular barcoded alpha/delta and beta/gamma adaptors was made. TCRdb reprocessed the reads via MiXCR and lists one record per CDR3 protein. The sample holds over 14,000 distinct CDR3 sequences, around 20% seen once. This chain connects TRBV20-1 to TRBJ1-1; TRBD1 matches 7 bases. Sample: a population of CD138-negative cells sorted from bone marrow. The receptor was isolated from a donor aged 40 or older with multiple myeloma. The CDR3 sequence: CSASRDSSNTEAFF. The CDR3 DNA reads TGCAGTGCTAGTCGGGACAGTTCGAACACTGAAGCTTTCTTT.